Listed below are T cell receptor beta chains from one sample, sequenced in a study of T-cell memory formation after mild COVID-19. One entry per CDR3 protein results from TCRdb running MiXCR on the 5' RACE reads. The sample yields under 650,000 distinct CDR3 sequences, around 17% seen once. The specimen was PBMCs or a T cell subset sorted from them (not recorded which). The source of these receptors is an adult woman who had mild COVID-19 (a few samples of this study predate the infection). Cell type and time point are not known. Each CDR3 is given with its conserved first and last residue. A D gene is named only where the DNA matches it firmly. Clone size is shown for a subset of rows, as once, few, many or a class of expanded clone.

D: TRBD1; J: TRBJ2-5; size: few; V: TRBV3-1; DNA: TGTGCCAGCGGCTCCGGGACAGGGGAAGAGACCCAGTACTTC; CDR3: CASGSGTGEETQYF
D: .; J: TRBJ2-2; size: .; V: TRBV5-1; DNA: TGCGCCAGCAGCTTGGATCGAACCGGCGACACCGGGGAGCTGTTTTTT; CDR3: CASSLDRTGDTGELFF
D: .; J: TRBJ2-3; size: few; V: TRBV15; DNA: TGTGCCATCAGCAAGAGCACAGATACGCAGTATTTT; CDR3: CAISKSTDTQYF
D: .; J: TRBJ2-5; size: .; V: TRBV6-1; DNA: TGTGCCAGCAGGTCTGGGTTCGGCGGAGAGACCCAGTACTTC; CDR3: CASRSGFGGETQYF
D: .; J: TRBJ1-1; size: .; V: TRBV5-1; DNA: TGCGCCAGCAGCTTGGCCGGGGACACGAACACTGAAGCTTTCTTT; CDR3: CASSLAGDTNTEAFF
D: TRBD2; J: TRBJ2-3; size: .; V: TRBV6-5; DNA: TGTGCCAGCAGTTACCCCTCGGGGCGGGAGGGAGATACGCAGTATTTT; CDR3: CASSYPSGREGDTQYF
D: .; J: TRBJ2-1; size: .; V: TRBV7-2; DNA: TGTGCCAGCAGCAAGCGGGCCGAGCAGTTCTTC; CDR3: CASSKRAEQFF
D: .; J: TRBJ2-7; size: few; V: TRBV20-1; DNA: TGCAGTGCTCCCCTGAACGAGCAGTACTTC; CDR3: CSAPLNEQYF
D: .; J: TRBJ2-1; size: few; V: TRBV7-9; DNA: TGTGCCAGCAGACCCAGGGGGAGGGCCCATGAGCAGTTCTTC; CDR3: CASRPRGRAHEQFF
D: .; J: TRBJ2-1; size: .; V: TRBV4-2; DNA: TGTGCCAGCAGCCAAGCCCCCGCCCGAGGGGGTTGGTATGAGCAGTTCTTC; CDR3: CASSQAPARGGWYEQFF
D: .; J: TRBJ2-7; size: .; V: TRBV6-5; DNA: TGTGCCAGCAGTTACTACGGACCGAGCTACGAGCAGTACTTC; CDR3: CASSYYGPSYEQYF
D: .; J: TRBJ2-5; size: many; V: TRBV24-1; DNA: TGTGCCACCAGTGATGGGGATCCCCAGTACTTC; CDR3: CATSDGDPQYF
D: .; J: TRBJ2-3; size: many; V: TRBV7-6; DNA: TGTGCCAGCAGCTTGGCGAACCGGGGCACAGATACGCAGTATTTT; CDR3: CASSLANRGTDTQYF
D: .; J: TRBJ2-1; size: .; V: TRBV12-3/TRBV12-4; DNA: TGTGCCAGCAGCCCCAGAGCCTATGAGCAGTTCTTC; CDR3: CASSPRAYEQFF
D: .; J: TRBJ2-7; size: .; V: TRBV3-1; DNA: TGTGCCAGCAGCCAAGATAGTGGGGGCTCCTACGAGCAGTACTTC; CDR3: CASSQDSGGSYEQYF
D: .; J: TRBJ2-5; size: few; V: TRBV20-1; DNA: TGCAGTGCTATGGCCCCGGGCCGAGGGCTTCAGACCCAGTACTTC; CDR3: CSAMAPGRGLQTQYF